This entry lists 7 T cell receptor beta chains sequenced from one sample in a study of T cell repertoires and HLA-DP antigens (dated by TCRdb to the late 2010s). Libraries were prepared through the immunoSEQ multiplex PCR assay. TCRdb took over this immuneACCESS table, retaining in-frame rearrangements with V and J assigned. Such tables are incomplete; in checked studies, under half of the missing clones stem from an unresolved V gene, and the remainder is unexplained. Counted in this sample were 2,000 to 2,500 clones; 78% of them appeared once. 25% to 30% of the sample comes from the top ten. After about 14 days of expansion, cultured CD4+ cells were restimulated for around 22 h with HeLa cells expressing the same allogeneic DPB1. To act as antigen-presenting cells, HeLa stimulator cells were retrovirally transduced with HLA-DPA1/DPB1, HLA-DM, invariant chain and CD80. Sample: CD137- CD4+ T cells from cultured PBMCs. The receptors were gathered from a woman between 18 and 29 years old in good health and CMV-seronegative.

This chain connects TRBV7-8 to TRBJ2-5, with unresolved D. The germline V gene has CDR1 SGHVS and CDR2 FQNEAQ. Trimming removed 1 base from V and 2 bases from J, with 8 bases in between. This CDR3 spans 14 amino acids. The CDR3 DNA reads TGTGCCAGCAGCTTAGTTGGGAAACAAGAGACCCAGTACTTC. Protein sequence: CASSLVGKQETQYF. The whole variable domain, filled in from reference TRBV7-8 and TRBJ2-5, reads GAGVSQSPRYKVAKRGQDVALRCDPISGHVSLFWYQQALGQGPEFLTYFQNEAQLDKSGLPSDRFFAERPEGSVSTLKIQRTQQEDSAVYLCASSLVGKQETQYFGPGTRLLVL.

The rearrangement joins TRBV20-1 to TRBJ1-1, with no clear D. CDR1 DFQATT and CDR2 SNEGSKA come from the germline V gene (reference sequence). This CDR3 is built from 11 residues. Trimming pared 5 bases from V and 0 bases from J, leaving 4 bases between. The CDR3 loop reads CSAWLNTEAFF. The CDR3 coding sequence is TGCAGTGCTTGGCTGAACACTGAAGCTTTCTTT.

The CDR3 loop is CASSQPGVNTEAFF. CDR3 bases: TGTGCCAGCAGCCAACCGGGGGTAAACACTGAAGCTTTCTTT. This sequence joins TRBV7-9 and TRBJ1-1; a weak D match, TRBD1 (5 bases). CDR1 is SEHNR, CDR2 FQNEAQ, per germline (reference sequence). CDR3 length: 14 amino acids. V was trimmed by 5 bases and J by 2 bases, leaving 12 bases between them.

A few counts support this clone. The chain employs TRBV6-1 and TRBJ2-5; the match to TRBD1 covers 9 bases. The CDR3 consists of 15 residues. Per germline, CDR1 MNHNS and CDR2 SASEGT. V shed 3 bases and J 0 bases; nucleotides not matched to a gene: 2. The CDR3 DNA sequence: TGTGCCAGCAGTGAGGGGGACAGGGACCAAGAGACCCAGTACTTC. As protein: CASSEGDRDQETQYF.

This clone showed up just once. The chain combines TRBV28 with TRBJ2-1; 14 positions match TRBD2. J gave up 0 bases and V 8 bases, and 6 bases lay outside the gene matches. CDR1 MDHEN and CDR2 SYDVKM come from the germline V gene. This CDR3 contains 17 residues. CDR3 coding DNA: TGTGCCAGCTGGGGACTAGCGGGAGATTTCTCCTACAATGAGCAGTTCTTC. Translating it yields CASWGLAGDFSYNEQFF. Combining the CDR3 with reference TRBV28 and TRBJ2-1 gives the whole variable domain DVKVTQSSRYLVKRTGEKVFLECVQDMDHENMFWYRQDPGLGLRLIYFSYDVKMKEKGDIPEGYSVSREKKERFSLILESASTNQTSMYLCASWGLAGDFSYNEQFFGPGTRLTVL.

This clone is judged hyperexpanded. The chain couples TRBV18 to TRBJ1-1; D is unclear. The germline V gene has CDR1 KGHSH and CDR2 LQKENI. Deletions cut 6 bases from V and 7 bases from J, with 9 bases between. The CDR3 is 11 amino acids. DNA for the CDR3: TGTGCCAGCTCGAAGGGAGTTGAAGCTTTCTTT. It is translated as CASSKGVEAFF.

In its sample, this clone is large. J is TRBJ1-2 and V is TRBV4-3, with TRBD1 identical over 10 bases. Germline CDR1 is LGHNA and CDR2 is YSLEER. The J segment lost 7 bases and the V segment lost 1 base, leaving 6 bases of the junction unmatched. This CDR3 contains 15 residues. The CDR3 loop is CASSQGGQGFLGYTF. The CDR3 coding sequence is TGCGCCAGCAGCCAAGGGGGACAGGGGTTTCTTGGCTACACCTTC.